These 20 T cell receptor beta chains were sequenced from one sample in a study of blood T cell repertoires in COVID-19 (TCRdb year 2020). The method was the immunoSEQ multiplex PCR assay. Not all clones reach the TCRdb copy of this immuneACCESS table, which keeps in-frame sequences only. Checked studies attribute under half of the gap to unresolved V genes and leave the rest unexplained. The sample table holds roughly 310,000 clones, of which roughly 90% were seen once. The top ten constitute roughly 2.9% of the sample. Sequencing input: peripheral blood. These receptors were obtained from a woman in her 30s with COVID-19, enrolled during active disease.

The chain joins TRBV11-3 to TRBJ2-7; 12 bases match TRBD2. The CDR3 is 18 amino acids. Per germline, CDR1 SGHNT and CDR2 YENEEA. With 3 bases clipped from V and 1 base from J, the junction kept 10 bases outside the gene matches. The CDR3 nucleotides are TGTGCCAGCAGCTTCGATTACCCCGGACTAGCGGGATCCTACGAGCAGTACTTC. It specifies CASSFDYPGLAGSYEQYF.

The V gene is TRBV28, the J gene TRBJ2-5, with TRBD1 matching 7 bases. The CDR3 length is 14 residues. The V gene's germline CDR1 is MDHEN and CDR2 SYDVKM. The V segment lost 8 bases and the J segment 5 bases; nucleotides outside the gene matches: 11. In DNA form, the CDR3 reads TGTGCCAGCGGGACACAGGGGCCGGGGGAGACCCAGTACTTC. Translated: CASGTQGPGETQYF.

The chain is built from TRBV29-1 and TRBJ1-1; 11 bases agree with TRBD1. This CDR3 has 15 amino acids. Per the germline V gene, CDR1 is SQVTM and CDR2 is ANQGSEA. Unmatched junction bases numbered 16, after V lost 6 bases and J lost 10 bases. The CDR3 DNA reads TGCAGCGTCCCTACCTCGGGGACAGGGGGTAGGGTAGCTTTCTTT. Translated, it gives CSVPTSGTGGRVAFF.

The chain joins TRBV29-1 to TRBJ2-7; 9 nucleotides line up with TRBD1. Germline V gene data show CDR1 as SQVTM and CDR2 as ANQGSEA. V gave up 4 bases and J gave up 0 bases; unmatched junction bases: 4. The CDR3 runs 14 residues. In DNA, the CDR3 is TGCAGCGTTGGACCGGGACAGGGCTCCTACGAGCAGTACTTC. Amino acid sequence: CSVGPGQGSYEQYF.

The chain joins TRBV30 to TRBJ2-2; TRBD2 matches at 11 bases. V lost 3 bases and J lost 5; bases outside the gene matches: 11. CDR3 length: 17 amino acids. Germline-derived CDR1 and CDR2 are GTSNPN and SVGIG (reference sequence). CDR3 protein: CAWSLNRLAGRTGELFF. DNA for the CDR3: TGTGCCTGGAGCCTCAATCGACTAGCGGGACGGACCGGGGAGCTGTTTTTT.

This rearrangement joins TRBV10-2 to TRBJ2-1; TRBD2 matches at 10 bases. Germline V gene lookup returns CDR1 WSHSY and CDR2 SAAADI. The V gene end was trimmed by 4 bases and the J gene end by 7 bases; junction bases not matched to a gene: 7. The CDR3 is made up of 15 amino acids. The CDR3 loop is CASSVIAGGVNEQFF. DNA of the CDR3: TGCGCCAGCAGTGTAATAGCGGGAGGCGTGAATGAGCAGTTCTTC.

This sequence joins TRBV30 and TRBJ1-2, with a tentative D call TRBD1 (6 bases). The CDR3 covers 13 residues. V lost 1 base to trimming and J lost 6 bases, with 12 bases between them. From germline, CDR1 is GTSNPN and CDR2 SVGIG (reference sequence). This chain's CDR3 is CAWSGQVYDGYTF. CDR3 in DNA: TGTGCCTGGAGTGGACAGGTGTACGATGGCTACACCTTC.

The chain is built from TRBV5-4 and TRBJ1-2, with 8 bases identical to TRBD1. V gave up 4 bases and J gave up 5 bases; unmatched junction bases: 10. Germline assignment: CDR1 SGHNT and CDR2 YYREEE (reference sequence). The CDR3 has 15 amino acids. CDR3 DNA sequence: TGTGCCAGCAGCCCCGACAGGGGAGGTATTTATGGCTACACCTTC. It is translated as CASSPDRGGIYGYTF.

The rearrangement uses TRBV30 and TRBJ1-5, with D perhaps TRBD1 (5 bases). The CDR3 is 14 amino acids. Germline-derived CDR1 and CDR2 are GTSNPN and SVGIG (reference sequence). Trimming left V 3 bases short and J 4 bases short, with 13 bases between. The CDR3, as DNA: TGTGCCTGGAGACCTGGGGCAGAGAATCAGCCCCAGCATTTT. Its protein product is CAWRPGAENQPQHF.

The gene calls are TRBV6-5 and TRBJ1-6, with D tentatively TRBD1 (6 bases). V lost 7 bases and J 7 bases, leaving 14 bases between the germline ends. This CDR3 contains 14 residues. CDR1 MNHEY and CDR2 SVGAGI come from the germline V gene. CDR3 in amino acids: CASMRARGNSPLHF. DNA for the CDR3: TGTGCCAGCATGCGGGCAAGGGGGAATTCACCCCTCCACTTT.

Note on this clone: A read error may produce the germline difference seen at one junction end. The chain carries TRBV5-1 and TRBJ2-7; 9 nucleotides align to TRBD1. This CDR3 region has 13 residues. Germline lookup yields CDR1 SGHRS and CDR2 YFSETQ. CDR3 DNA sequence: TGCGCCAGCAGCAAAACCCGGGACAGGGAAATACACTTC. Protein sequence: CASSKTRDREIHF.

V usage is TRBV7-6 and J usage is TRBJ2-2; 10 bases fit TRBD1. Germline V CDR1 and CDR2: SGHVS, FNYEAQ. The CDR3 covers 15 residues. With 5 bases clipped from V and 3 bases from J, the junction kept 3 bases outside the gene matches. The CDR3: CASSPDRGDTGELFF. CDR3 bases: TGTGCCAGCAGCCCGGACAGGGGGGACACCGGGGAGCTGTTTTTT.

V usage is TRBV5-4 and J usage is TRBJ1-6; D ambiguous. CDR1 is SGHNT and CDR2 is YYREEE in the germline V gene (reference sequence). The CDR3 totals 15 residues. The V and J ends lost 0 bases and 8 bases respectively, with 12 bases between them. The CDR3 sequence is CASSLDGRRDSPLHF. In DNA form, the CDR3 reads TGTGCCAGCAGCTTGGATGGGAGAAGGGATTCACCCCTCCACTTT.

CDR3 nucleotides: TGCGCCAGCAGCCCAAGGGGACAGGGGGACCTTTATAACTATGGCTACACCTTC. This gives the protein CASSPRGQGDLYNYGYTF. V usage is TRBV5-1 and J usage is TRBJ1-2; 11 positions agree with TRBD1. The CDR3 covers 18 residues. The trim removed 4 bases at V and 1 base at J, leaving 12 bases unmatched. Germline CDR1 and CDR2: SGHRS and YFSETQ.

J is TRBJ1-6 and V is TRBV28; 10 bases are a match to TRBD1. The junction had 9 bases not matched to a gene; V was cut back by 4 bases and J by 9 bases. Germline V CDR1 and CDR2: MDHEN, SYDVKM. The CDR3 covers 16 residues. The CDR3, as DNA: TGTGCCAGCAGTTGGGGGGGACAGGGGAATGGTTCACCCCTCCACTTT. Its translation is CASSWGGQGNGSPLHF. Full variable domain (remainder filled in from reference TRBV28 and TRBJ1-6): DVKVTQSSRYLVKRTGEKVFLECVQDMDHENMFWYRQDPGLGLRLIYFSYDVKMKEKGDIPEGYSVSREKKERFSLILESASTNQTSMYLCASSWGGQGNGSPLHFGNGTRLTVT.

The chain couples TRBV4-1 to TRBJ2-1; TRBD2 matches 13 bases. This CDR3 contains 16 residues. Looked up from germline, CDR1 is MGHRA and CDR2 is YSYEKL. V trimming: 0 bases; J trimming: 11 bases; junction bases outside the gene matches: 7. The CDR3 region is CASSQDDGTSGTKQFF. The CDR3 coding sequence is TGCGCCAGCAGCCAAGATGATGGGACTAGCGGGACAAAGCAGTTCTTC.

The V and J genes are TRBV30 and TRBJ1-3; TRBD1 agrees at 8 bases. This CDR3 has 13 amino acids. CDR1 and CDR2 from the germline V gene are GTSNPN and SVGIG (reference sequence). The trim removed 2 bases at V and 3 bases at J, leaving 0 bases unmatched. For the CDR3, the DNA is TGTGCCTGGAGTACAGGGGGTGGAAACACCATATATTTT. This codes for CAWSTGGGNTIYF. Full variable domain (missing parts from reference TRBV30 and TRBJ1-3): SQTIHQWPATLVQPVGSPLSLECTVEGTSNPNLYWYRQAAGRGLQLLFYSVGIGQISSEVPQNLSASRPQDRQFILSSKKLLLSDSGFYLCAWSTGGGNTIYFGEGSWLTVV.

The chain combines TRBV4-1 with TRBJ2-1; the D is unclear. V gave up 0 bases and J gave up 1 base, with 4 bases separating them. This CDR3 is 14 amino acids long. The germline V gene encodes CDR1 MGHRA and CDR2 YSYEKL. CDR3 residues: CASSQESSYNEQFF. Here the CDR3 DNA reads TGCGCCAGCAGCCAAGAGTCTTCCTACAATGAGCAGTTCTTC.

The J gene is TRBJ2-2, the V gene TRBV12-3 or TRBV12-4, with unresolved D. The CDR3 length is 12 residues. V gave up 5 bases and J gave up 7 bases, with 8 bases separating them. This CDR3 is CASSDHSGELFF. DNA of the CDR3: TGTGCCAGCAGTGACCACAGCGGGGAGCTGTTTTTT.

CDR3 DNA: TGTGCCAGCAGCCAACAGGGGTACGAGCAGTACTTC. Amino acid sequence: CASSQQGYEQYF. The V and J genes are TRBV28 and TRBJ2-7; 7 bases are a match to TRBD1. CDR1 and CDR2 (germline): MDHEN, SYDVKM. V dropped 6 bases and J dropped 4; count of bases not matched to a gene: 3. The CDR3 totals 12 residues.